This TCR beta chain came from a study of cytomegalovirus exposure and HLA in healthy donors. It was with 60 Vbeta and 13 Jbeta primers that the PCR ran. Profiling relied on immunoSEQ multiplex PCR, and the TCRdb table lists in-frame clones only, not all of them. The sample lists some 99,000 clones; 69% were seen once. Germline assignment: CDR1 SGHTA and CDR2 FQGNSA. J gave up 4 bases and V 7 bases, and 8 bases lay outside the gene matches. There are 15 residues in the CDR3. Source material: PBMCs. The V gene is TRBV7-2, the J gene TRBJ2-1, with 9 bases aligning to TRBD1. The receptor comes from a female donor in good health and CMV-seronegative. CDR3 bases: TGTGCCAGCATTCTTACAGGGGGCACTTACAATGAGCAGTTCTTC. Translation: CASILTGGTYNEQFF.